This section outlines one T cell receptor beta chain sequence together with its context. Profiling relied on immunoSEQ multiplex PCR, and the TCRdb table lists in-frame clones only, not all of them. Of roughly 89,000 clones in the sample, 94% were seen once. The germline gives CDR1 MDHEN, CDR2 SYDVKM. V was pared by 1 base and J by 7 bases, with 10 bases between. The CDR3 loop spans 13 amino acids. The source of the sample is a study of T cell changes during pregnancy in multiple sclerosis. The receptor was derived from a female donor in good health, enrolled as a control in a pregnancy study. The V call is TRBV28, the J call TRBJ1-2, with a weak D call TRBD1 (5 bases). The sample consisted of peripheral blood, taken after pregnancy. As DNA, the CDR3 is TGTGCCAGCAGTTTATCAGGGTACAGTGGCTACACCTTC. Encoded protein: CASSLSGYSGYTF.